This T cell receptor beta chain came from a study of blood T cells in healthy people across ages (dated by TCRdb to between 2014 and 2017). Some background on the complete study: In model experiments, roughly one uniquely barcoded TCR beta cDNA molecule per two T cells was captured by template switching. The donors were split into four age groups: young (average approximately 16 years), middle-aged (39), aged (62) and long-lived (about 74). Using deep sequencing normalized with unique cDNA molecular identifiers, the study measured how TCR beta repertoire diversity changes with age. Using the same blood draw, the study looked at two additional independent replicas of 1 million unique cDNA reads for two donors, one aged 18 to 30 and the other aged 80 or older. Summary of the overall study and its limitations: The long-lived group showed more naive CD4+ T cells, fewer expanded clones and increased TCR diversity than the aged group, suggesting age selection. Since profiling was done on bulk unsorted PBMCs, naive and antigen-experienced compartments could not be conclusively compared. Estimates of total diversity based on one million sequenced T cells were considered lower bounds and underestimates. There was a strong correlation between observed TCR beta diversity and the percentage of naive T cells measured by flow cytometry. Because the CMV infection status of the donors was unknown, age-related changes in expanded clonotypes may potentially have been confounded. As age increased, observed TCR beta diversity per million T cells dropped in a roughly linear way, and a significant reduction was already evident by age 40.

The CDR3 contains 12 residues, cysteine and phenylalanine counted. The kept DNA is CDR3 alone, 36 bases in frame from the first base. CDR1 KGHSH and CDR2 LQKENI are derived from the germline V gene. V loses 8 bases of germline sequence and J loses 2 bases, and the interval between the two ends is 8 bases. Library preparation used 5' RACE. Sequencing was carried out with an Illumina HiSeq 2500. A second about 7 to 12 cycle PCR used a sample-barcoded 5' primer and a J-beta primer mix. Each TCR beta cDNA molecule received a unique molecular identifier from a template-switch 5' adaptor carrying 12 random nucleotides. At least 2.5 million CDR3-containing paired-end reads were obtained from each sample. All of the RNA was converted into first-strand cDNA using the Mint cDNA synthesis kit, with a TRBC-specific oligonucleotide serving as the primer. Following uracil-DNA glycosylase treatment, all cDNA underwent a first 18-cycle PCR with the universal primers M1SS and BC2_uni_R. As for the authors' bioinformatics: For normalization, 1 million high-quality reads were randomly selected from each sample, with every read carrying a distinct molecular identifier. Instead of being binned into consensus sequences, reads with shared molecular identifiers were discarded. MiTCR, set to a Q25 quality threshold and the strictest error-elimination algorithm, was used for CDR3 identification, clonotype clustering and error correction. A nonparametric unseen species model with Euler transformation was used to estimate a lower bound on total TCR beta diversity. The public sequencing data were trimmed at Q25 with fastp and processed into clonotypes with MiXCR by TCRdb, which kept only in-frame beta chains. Here each entry gathers all rows of one CDR3 protein and keeps the most common genes and DNA. TCRdb, not the authors, supplied the V and J calls. The table for this sample lists around 520,000 distinct CDR3 sequences; around a quarter of them were counted only once. 3.6% of the sample lies in the top ten.

Systemically healthy Caucasian individuals from Russia, approximately 39 in total and aged roughly 6 to 95 years, were included as donors. Each donor gave roughly 9.5 milliliters of peripheral blood, collected into EDTA-treated Vacutainer tubes. PBMCs were isolated by Ficoll-Paque density-gradient centrifugation, with at least 7 million obtained per sample. Total RNA was extracted from PBMCs with Trizol reagent, with at least 6 micrograms obtained per sample. The percentages of naive CD45RAhigh/CD27high T cells were determined by flow cytometry on a PBMC aliquot from every donor. This clonotype came up many times. It has no known antigen specificity. The record has no base qualities; no much larger clone is one base away. Another study also made use of these data, one on T cells of mothers and their children. Reported in the second study: Donors were nine systemically healthy Caucasian individuals: three mothers and their six children. cDNA synthesis consumed the entire amount of extracted RNA, loaded at about 1.5 ug RNA in each 15 ul reaction. Sample barcodes and 2-4 random nucleotides were added via the M1S primer in the second PCR. Over 9.5 million TCR beta CDR3 reads were obtained for each mother, and 2.7 million or so reads were obtained for each child. In both related and unrelated pairs, thymic selection shapes the output of TCR recombination in a similar way, with inherited differences having only a minor effect. Related mother-child pairs always showed normalized repertoire overlap that was slightly higher than in unrelated mother-child pairs, though the difference was never significant. No persistent microchimeric T cell clones were found, with a detection sensitivity of roughly 99 clones per million clonotypes. Deep NGS was used in the study to compare the TCR beta repertoires of mothers and children and to look for features that separate related mother-child pairs from unrelated individuals. On average, the children were about 10 +/- 4 years old, while the mothers were about 38 +/- 4 years old. After adapter ligation was performed with NEBNext reagents, the libraries were sequenced on an Illumina HiSeq 2000 with 100+100 nt paired-end reads. To avoid cross-contamination, the mother libraries and the child libraries were prepared a month apart and sequenced in separate runs. Between roughly 450,000 and 2,000,000 distinct TCR beta clonotypes were identified per donor. Naive TCR beta clonotypes were estimated from low-frequency clonotypes matched to each donor's FACS-determined naive share, without sorting.

Sample: blood. The sequence came from a boy aged 2 to 10 in good health. Recombination linked TRBV18 to TRBJ2-3; no confident D gene assignment can be made. This receptor carries the CDR3 CASSPDTDTQYF. The DNA sequence reads TGTGCCAGCAGCCCCGACACAGATACGCAGTATTTT. Where the CDR3 stops, the reference TRBV18 and TRBJ2-3 genes take over; the full variable domain is NAGVMQNPRHLVRRRGQEARLRCSPMKGHSHVYWYRQLPEEGLKFMVYLQKENIIDESGMPKERFSAEFPKEGPSILRIQQVVRGDSAAYFCASSPDTDTQYFGPGTRLTVL.